The 7 T cell receptor beta chains below all came from one sample that was sequenced in a study of cytomegalovirus exposure and HLA in healthy donors. The PCR ran on 60 Vbeta and 13 Jbeta primers. Using immunoSEQ multiplex PCR, the repertoire was profiled, and TCRdb retains in-frame clones only, with some absent. The sample holds around 100,000 clones, roughly four fifths seen once. The sequenced sample was PBMCs. These receptors were taken from a man aged 25 to 45 in good health and CMV-seropositive.

This clone was observed a handful of times. This sequence joins TRBV9 and TRBJ2-7, with 7 nucleotides matching TRBD2. The CDR3 is made up of 14 amino acids. Unmatched junction bases numbered 5, after V lost 5 bases and J lost 0 bases. Germline values: CDR1 SGDLS, CDR2 YYNGEE. CDR3 bases: TGTGCCAGCAGTCGAGCGGGGACCTCCTACGAGCAGTACTTC. Its translation: CASSRAGTSYEQYF.

The rearrangement uses TRBV21-1 and TRBJ2-2; the D call TRBD2 from the table was never checked on the DNA. TRBV21-1 counts as a pseudogene. This CDR3 has 15 residues. Here the CDR3 reads CASSKAGGLTGELFF. Written as DNA, the CDR3 is TGTGCCAGCAGCAAAGCCGGGGGGCTCACCGGGGAGCTGTTTTTT.

This chain joins TRBV14 and TRBJ1-4; 7 bases map to TRBD1. J gave up 7 bases and V 4 bases, and 12 bases lay outside the gene matches. This CDR3 is 16 amino acids long. Germline CDR1 and CDR2: SGHDN and FVKESK. CDR3 sequence reads: CASSPGLGGETEKLFF. The CDR3 coding sequence is TGTGCCAGCAGCCCAGGTTTAGGGGGCGAAACTGAAAAACTGTTTTTT.

The J gene is TRBJ1-1, the V gene TRBV14; possible D gene TRBD1, 6 bases. Germline CDR1 and CDR2: SGHDN and FVKESK. The V gene lost 3 bases and the J gene lost 3 bases, with 11 bases spanning the gap. The CDR3 consists of 14 residues. CDR3 in amino acids: CASSQLNRDTEAFF. In DNA, the CDR3 is TGTGCCAGCAGCCAGTTGAACAGGGACACTGAAGCTTTCTTT. The variable domain in full, completed from reference TRBV14 and TRBJ1-1, reads EAGVTQFPSHSVIEKGQTVTLRCDPISGHDNLYWYRRVMGKEIKFLLHFVKESKQDESGMPNNRFLAERTGGTYSTLKVQPAELEDSGVYFCASSQLNRDTEAFFGQGTRLTVV.

The chain is built from TRBV4-2 and TRBJ2-7; 7 bases align to TRBD1. Germline assignment: CDR1 LGHNA and CDR2 YNFKEQ. The CDR3 is made up of 16 amino acids. The V segment lost 1 base and the J segment 0 bases; nucleotides outside the gene matches: 6. The CDR3 region is CASSQVGTDGSYEQYF. The CDR3 DNA reads TGTGCCAGCAGCCAAGTGGGGACAGATGGCTCCTACGAGCAGTACTTC.

The count of this clone is one. This sequence joins TRBV2 and TRBJ2-7; D may be TRBD2 (6 bases). Trimming took off 11 bases at V and 2 bases at J, with 13 bases between the two ends. There are 12 residues in the CDR3. The V gene's germline CDR1 is SNHLY and CDR2 FYNNEI. CDR3 protein: CAPDTGAYEQYF. The DNA of the CDR3 is TGTGCCCCTGACACGGGAGCCTACGAGCAGTACTTC.

This chain joins TRBV7-8 and TRBJ2-1, with D possibly TRBD2 on 5 matching bases. The V and J ends lost 5 bases and 6 bases respectively, with 11 bases between them. The CDR3 has 13 residues. CDR1 is SGHVS and CDR2 is FQNEAQ in the germline V gene. This CDR3 is CASSQASLNEQFF. The DNA for the CDR3 is TGTGCCAGCAGCCAGGCTAGCCTCAATGAGCAGTTCTTC.